This passage covers 5 T cell receptor beta chains from one sample sequenced in a study of cytomegalovirus exposure and HLA in healthy donors (dated by TCRdb to the late 2010s). Library method: the immunoSEQ multiplex PCR assay. A mixture of 60 forward primers for TCR Vbeta segments and 13 reverse primers for TCR Jbeta segments was used in the multiplex PCR. Entries here come from immuneACCESS through TCRdb and include only in-frame sequences with V and J called. Some clones fail to appear in such tables; in the studies checked, an unresolved V gene covers under half of the shortfall, and the cause of the remainder is unknown. This sample is represented by roughly 63,000 clones; roughly 70% of them were singletons. Jointly, the top ten make up approximately 25% of the sample. Sequences were obtained from PBMCs. The receptor source for this set is a man in his fifties in good health and CMV-seropositive.

The J gene is TRBJ1-2, the V gene TRBV10-3; 9 bases agree with TRBD1. CDR3 length: 19 residues. Looked up from germline, CDR1 is ENHRY and CDR2 is SYGVKD. V lost 8 bases and J lost 2; bases outside the gene matches: 21. The CDR3 region has the DNA TGTGCCATCCCGGTTCGGCGTGGACCGGGACAGGGACCCAACTATGGCTACACCTTC. It specifies CAIPVRRGPGQGPNYGYTF.

This clone was observed a few times. The V call is TRBV18, the J call TRBJ1-1, with 10 bases lining up with TRBD1. Germline V gene data show CDR1 as KGHSH and CDR2 as LQKENI. This CDR3 region has 16 residues. J gave up 5 bases and V 3 bases, and 9 bases lay outside the gene matches. CDR3 bases: TGTGCCAGCTCACCCCAACTTAGGGACAGGGGAACTGAAGCTTTCTTT. The encoded protein is CASSPQLRDRGTEAFF.

The V gene is TRBV29-1, the J gene TRBJ2-1, with TRBD2 as a possible D gene (6 bases). The germline gives CDR1 SQVTM, CDR2 ANQGSEA. V was cut by 4 bases and J by 4 bases, with 14 bases left in between. The CDR3 consists of 14 residues. CDR3 DNA: TGCAGCGTTGTAGTTGTGGGGGGATACAATGAGCAGTTCTTC. Translated, it gives CSVVVVGGYNEQFF.

This rearrangement joins TRBV7-6 to TRBJ1-5; possible D gene TRBD1, 6 bases. Germline assignment: CDR1 SGHVS and CDR2 FNYEAQ. CDR3 length equals 20 residues. V gave up 0 bases and J gave up 2 bases, with 23 bases separating them. The CDR3 bases are TGTGCCAGCAGCTTAGCGCCATTAGAACGGCAGGGGTTAGGCAATCAGCCCCAGCATTTT. Translated: CASSLAPLERQGLGNQPQHF.

This clone was seen a handful of times. The V call is TRBV2, the J call TRBJ1-1; 9 bases are a match to TRBD1. The CDR3 has 13 residues. J was trimmed by 4 bases and V by 10 bases; bases with no gene match: 7. Germline CDR1 is SNHLY and CDR2 is FYNNEI. CDR3 in amino acids: CATLQGAVTEAFF. As DNA, the CDR3 is TGTGCCACCCTACAGGGGGCCGTCACTGAAGCTTTCTTT.